The TCR beta chain described here comes from a study of shared clonotypes between healthy human individuals. Findings and caveats of the study: Clonotype sharing among the donors was expected to vary with sequencing depth.

V gave up 1 base and J gave up 2 bases; unmatched junction bases: 9. This CDR3 has 17 amino acids. Germline V gene sequence: CDR1 MDHEN, CDR2 SYDVKM. Both subsets, CD45RA+ naive and CD45RA-negative memory, were split from the CD4+ cells. Genomic DNA per cell subset filled all wells of several immunoSEQ plates. TCRdb keeps only in-frame clones here, not all; method: immunoSEQ multiplex PCR. The top ten hold over 0.12% of the sample, which has millions of clones, roughly 92% seen once. Of note for this clone: Antigen unknown.

The chain is built from TRBV28 and TRBJ2-3; TRBD2 matches at 7 bases. This TCR came from a man in his late teens or twenties in good health. Sequenced material: naive CD4+ T cells sorted from blood. Regarding subset: CD45RA+ positively selected. CDR3 coding DNA: TGTGCCAGCAGTTTATTCGCACTAGCGTCCTCCACAGATACGCAGTATTTT. Protein product: CASSLFALASSTDTQYF.